These T cell receptor beta chains were read from a single sample in a study of CXCR3-negative and CXCR3-positive naive CD8 T cells. TCRdb reanalyzed the 5' RACE reads and collapses them to one entry per CDR3 protein, without DNA. The sample table sets out some 130,000 distinct CDR3 sequences. The specimen was naive CXCR3- CD8+ T cells from blood. Source of these receptors: a human donor in good health. Some clones in this sample may be carry-over from other donors' samples. The CDR3 runs from the conserved cysteine through the conserved F or W.

>15|TRBV11-3|TRBJ2-5
CASSLRGAPGKTQYF
>17|TRBV6-5|TRBJ2-5
CASSSTGTSVTQETQYF
>14|TRBV7-2|TRBJ2-7
CASSYAGRVYEQYF
>15|TRBV23-1|TRBJ2-2
CATTIDRANTGEPFF
>13|TRBV10-3|TRBJ2-7
CAISLQGYYEQYF
>15|TRBV5-1|TRBJ2-2
CASSLDRVNTGELFF
>15|TRBV4-1|TRBJ2-1
CASSQELAEYNEQFF
>12|TRBV23-1|TRBJ2-5
CASSWGSETQYF
>14|TRBV29-1|TRBJ2-7
CSVIVWDRDYEQYF
>14|TRBV13|TRBJ1-1
CASSPWTGNTEAFF
>15|TRBV7-2|TRBJ2-1
CASKIPSDIYNEQFF
>16|TRBV7-3|TRBJ2-5
CASSSKSPGVQETQYF
>15|TRBV18|TRBJ2-3
CASSRRGQGTDTQYF
>16|TRBV6-2/TRBV6-3|TRBJ1-6
CASSRIRDRDNSPLHF
>12|TRBV29-1|TRBJ2-7
CSVEIGSYEQYF
>13|TRBV29-1|TRBJ2-7
CSVEVGASYEQYF
>15|TRBV6-4|TRBJ2-1
CASSMTGSDDNEQFF
>15|TRBV12-5|TRBJ2-5
CASGPGTGGQETQYF
>12|TRBV7-8|TRBJ2-1
CASSVNRDEQFF
>18|TRBV28|TRBJ2-1
CASSFTSFPGQGRNEQFF
>16|TRBV10-3|TRBJ2-1
CAISEGGTSGNDEQFF
>13|TRBV28|TRBJ2-5
CASMTGNSETQYF
>15|TRBV12-3/TRBV12-4|TRBJ2-5
CASTTTSRPDETQYF
>15|TRBV5-1|TRBJ2-3
CASSLLAESTDTQYF
>12|TRBV29-1|TRBJ2-7
CSVETGNGEQYF
>14|TRBV20-1|TRBJ2-1
CSAPGLAGGYEQFF
>16|TRBV20-1|TRBJ2-1
CSARGDGGSTYNEQFF
>14|TRBV3-1|TRBJ2-1
CASSWTGTDNEQFF
>13|TRBV20-1|TRBJ1-2
CSARERIDLPLTF
>12|TRBV28|TRBJ2-7
CASGSGHYEQYF
>16|TRBV2|TRBJ2-5
CASSEKGLAGVETQYF
>13|TRBV29-1|TRBJ2-1
CSFQTSLLDEQFF
>13|TRBV20-1|TRBJ2-7
CSASSDSSHEQYF
>13|TRBV14|TRBJ2-1
CASSRWRNNEQFF
>16|TRBV7-2|TRBJ1-5
CASSVGTGGTNQPQHF
>14|TRBV12-3/TRBV12-4|TRBJ2-7
CASNPAGVGNEQYF
>16|TRBV21-1|TRBJ2-7
CASSPQAEREAGEQYF
>16|TRBV28|TRBJ2-7
CASTLFQGALSYEQYF
>15|TRBV12-2|TRBJ2-5
CASRSRTSGRKTQYF
>13|TRBV6-2/TRBV6-3|TRBJ2-1
CASSYGGVNEQFF
>14|TRBV15|TRBJ2-7
CATSTGQGNNEQYF
>13|TRBV12-3/TRBV12-4|TRBJ2-2
CASSLSWGGELFF
>13|TRBV29-1|TRBJ2-7
CSVATGIDYEQYF
>20|TRBV11-2|TRBJ2-1
CASSRTFRGLADKSYNEQFF
>15|TRBV7-9|TRBJ2-2
CASSFSGTATGELFF
>13|TRBV29-1|TRBJ1-1
CSVEGGSNTEAFF
>14|TRBV29-1|TRBJ1-1
CSTVPQDPNTEAFF
>17|TRBV4-1|TRBJ2-2
CASSQVEGGAGTGELFF